Described below is a single T cell receptor beta chain sequence and its context. Its antigen is currently unknown. Every donor was a healthy person donating bone marrow. The entry originates in a study of cytomegalovirus exposure and HLA in healthy donors. Notes on the study in general: Whilst most TCR sequences proved rare, a subset of public TCRs occurred across many donors. According to an earlier analysis, most TCR beta V segments yielded productive rearrangements about 87% or about 30% of the time. The study had only CMV serostatus as immune exposure information.

The primer mix had 60 Vbeta and 13 Jbeta primers. Libraries were prepared by immunoSEQ multiplex PCR; TCRdb keeps only in-frame clonotypes and omits some of them. The sample consists of fewer than 200,000 clones, less than 85% of them appearing once. Sequencing was carried out using PBMCs. The clonotype originates from a man aged 40-50 years in good health and CMV-seronegative.

The CDR3 bases are TGTGCCAGCAGCTTAGCGAAAGTAGACAGCGACACTGAAGCTTTCTTT. Its translation is CASSLAKVDSDTEAFF. The V call is TRBV7-6, the J call TRBJ1-1; D is possibly TRBD1 (5 bases). The V gene's germline CDR1 is SGHVS and CDR2 FNYEAQ. The CDR3 length is 16 residues. The V gene lost 0 bases and the J gene lost 3 bases, with 14 bases spanning the gap. The full variable domain, in which reference TRBV7-6 and TRBJ1-1 provide the parts outside the CDR3, is GAGVSQSPRYKVTKRGQDVALRCDPISGHVSLYWYRQALGQGPEFLTYFNYEAQQDKSGLPNDRFSAERPEGSISTLTIQRTEQRDSAMYRCASSLAKVDSDTEAFFGQGTRLTVV.